This TCR beta chain appears in the sequencing data of a study of blood T cell repertoires in COVID-19. Looked up from germline, CDR1 is MDHEN and CDR2 is SYDVKM. The CDR3 is made up of 17 amino acids. V lost 6 bases, J lost 5 bases, and 26 bases lay in between. The assay was immunoSEQ multiplex PCR, and TCRdb's table has in-frame clones only and misses some. Of some 100,000 clones in the sample, roughly 91% were seen once. The source material was peripheral blood. This clonotype was sampled from a woman older than 75 with active COVID-19. The rearrangement uses TRBV28 and TRBJ2-7; tentatively, D is TRBD1 (8 bases). The CDR3 sequence: CASSRKTGRQGAHEQYF. DNA of the CDR3: TGTGCCAGCAGCCGAAAAACCGGGAGGCAGGGGGCCCACGAGCAGTACTTC.